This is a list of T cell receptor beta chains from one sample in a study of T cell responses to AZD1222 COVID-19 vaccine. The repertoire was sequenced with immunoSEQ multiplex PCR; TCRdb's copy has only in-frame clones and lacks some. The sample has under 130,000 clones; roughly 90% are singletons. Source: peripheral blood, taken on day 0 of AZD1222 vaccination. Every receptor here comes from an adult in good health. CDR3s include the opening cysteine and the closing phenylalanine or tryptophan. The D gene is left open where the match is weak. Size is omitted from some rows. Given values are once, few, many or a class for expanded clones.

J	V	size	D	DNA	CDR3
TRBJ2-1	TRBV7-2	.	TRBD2	TGTGCCAGCAGCTTAGGGATTAGCGGGAAACCAGCCTACAATGAGCAGTTCTTC	CASSLGISGKPAYNEQFF
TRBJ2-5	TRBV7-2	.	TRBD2	TGTGCCAGCAGCCCACGCCGCGGGACTAGTGGCATCCAAGAGACCCAGTACTTC	CASSPRRGTSGIQETQYF
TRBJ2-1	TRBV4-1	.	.	TGCGCCAGCAGTCACCTTTCTAGCATACAGGGCAATGAGCAGTTCTTC	CASSHLSSIQGNEQFF
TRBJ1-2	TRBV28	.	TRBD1	TGTGCCAGCAGACCCGGACAGGGTTATGGCTACACCTTC	CASRPGQGYGYTF
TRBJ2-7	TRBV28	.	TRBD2	TGTGCCAGCAGTGTAGGGACTAGCGGCTACGAGCAGTACTTC	CASSVGTSGYEQYF
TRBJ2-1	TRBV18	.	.	TGTGCCAGCTCACCACGAAGGAGTACGGACAATGAGCAGTTCTTC	CASSPRRSTDNEQFF
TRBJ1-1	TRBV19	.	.	TGTGCCAGTAGTCCACCTTCGGGGGGATTGAACACTGAAGCTTTCTTT	CASSPPSGGLNTEAFF
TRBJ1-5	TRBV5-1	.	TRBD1	TGCGCCAGCAGCTTGACAGGGGGCAATCAGCCCCAGCATTTT	CASSLTGGNQPQHF
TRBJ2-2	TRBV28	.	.	TGTGCCAGCATAGAGTCACAGGGAGGCACCGGGGAGCTGTTTTTT	CASIESQGGTGELFF
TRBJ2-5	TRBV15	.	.	TGTGCCACCAGCAGACCCCCGGCCGGTATGGAGACCCAGTACTTC	CATSRPPAGMETQYF
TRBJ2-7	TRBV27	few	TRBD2	TGTGCCAGCGGATATAGCGGGAGGGTTTACGAGCAGTACTTC	CASGYSGRVYEQYF
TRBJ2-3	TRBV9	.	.	TGTGCCAGCAGCCCAAGGGGGGGCAGCACAGATACGCAGTATTTT	CASSPRGGSTDTQYF
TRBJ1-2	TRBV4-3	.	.	TGCGCCAGCAGCCAAGATGCCGGGCAGTCAAGTTACTATGGCTACACCTTC	CASSQDAGQSSYYGYTF
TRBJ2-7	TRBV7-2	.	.	TGTGCCAGCAGCTTATCCCACGAGCAGTACTTC	CASSLSHEQYF
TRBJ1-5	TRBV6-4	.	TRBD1	TGTGCCAGCAGTGCCCGGACAGGGGTTCCGAGGCAGCCCCAGCATTTT	CASSARTGVPRQPQHF
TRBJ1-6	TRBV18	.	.	TGTGCCAGCTCACCGGGTTCTCACTCACCCCTCCACTTT	CASSPGSHSPLHF
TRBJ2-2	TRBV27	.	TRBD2	TGTGCCAGCAGTTTCCTCCCCGGGACTAGCGGGACTCGGTCCGGGGAGCTGTTTTTT	CASSFLPGTSGTRSGELFF
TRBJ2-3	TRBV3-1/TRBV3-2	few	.	TGTGCCAGCAGCCAATTCAGGTCCCGTGATACGCAGTATTTT	CASSQFRSRDTQYF
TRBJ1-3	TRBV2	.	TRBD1	TGTGCCAGCAGTGTAGGACAGGTGCCTACTGGAAACACCATATATTTT	CASSVGQVPTGNTIYF
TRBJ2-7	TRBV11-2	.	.	TGTGCCAGCAGCTCCGGCCGGGACGAGCAGTACTTC	CASSSGRDEQYF
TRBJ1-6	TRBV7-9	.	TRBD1	TGTGCCAGCAGCTTAGATGGGACAGGGAATTCACCCCTCCACTTT	CASSLDGTGNSPLHF
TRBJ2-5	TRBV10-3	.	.	TGTGCCATCTCTGGCCAACAGGGATTCCTAGAGACCCAGTACTTC	CAISGQQGFLETQYF
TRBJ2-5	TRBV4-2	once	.	TGTGCCAGCAGCCAAAATGGGTCCGTGACAAAGACTCAAGAGACCCAGTACTTC	CASSQNGSVTKTQETQYF
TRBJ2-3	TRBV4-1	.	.	TGCGCCAGCAGCCAGCCGTCGGAGGGCCGGAGAAATACGCAGTATTTT	CASSQPSEGRRNTQYF
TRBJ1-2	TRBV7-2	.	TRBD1	TGTGCCAGCAGCCGGGCCCCGGGACAGGGATATGGCTACACCTTC	CASSRAPGQGYGYTF
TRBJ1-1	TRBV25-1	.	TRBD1	TGTGCCAGTAGAACAGGGGCCAACACTGAAGCTTTCTTT	CASRTGANTEAFF
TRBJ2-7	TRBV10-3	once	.	TGTGCCATCAGTGAAGGCGCGTCCTACGAGCAGTACTTC	CAISEGASYEQYF
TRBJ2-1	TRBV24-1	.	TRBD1	TGTGCCACCAGTGATTCCAGGGGCGGGACAGGGGCCCACAATGAGCAGTTCTTC	CATSDSRGGTGAHNEQFF
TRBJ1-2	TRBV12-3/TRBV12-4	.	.	TGTGCCAGCAGTTGGGCAGCAAACTATGGCTACACCTTC	CASSWAANYGYTF
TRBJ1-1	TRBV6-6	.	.	TGTGCCAGCAGCCGCGGGCCGAACACTGAAGCTTTCTTT	CASSRGPNTEAFF
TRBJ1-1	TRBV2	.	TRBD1	TGTGCCAGCCTACAGGGGTCGAACACTGAAGCTTTCTTT	CASLQGSNTEAFF
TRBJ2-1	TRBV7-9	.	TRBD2	TGTGCCAGCAACCCGCGGGGACTAGCGGGAGTTAATGAGCAGTTCTTC	CASNPRGLAGVNEQFF
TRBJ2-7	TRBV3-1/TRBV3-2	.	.	TGTGCCAGCAGCCTCCGCACCTACGAGCAGTACTTC	CASSLRTYEQYF
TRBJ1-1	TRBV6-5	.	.	TGTGCCAGCAGTTCGAGGGAGCTTAGACTAACTGAAGCTTTCTTT	CASSSRELRLTEAFF
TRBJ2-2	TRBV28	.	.	TGTGCCAGCAGAGTGGGGACAGCGGGCACCGGGGAGCTGTTTTTT	CASRVGTAGTGELFF
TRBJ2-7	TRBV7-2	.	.	TGTGCCAGCAGCTTAGTTAGCGGAACCTACGAGCAGTACTTC	CASSLVSGTYEQYF
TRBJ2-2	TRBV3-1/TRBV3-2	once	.	TGTGCCAGCAGCCGGGAACAGGGAAAGCCGTCCGGGGAGCTGTTTTTT	CASSREQGKPSGELFF
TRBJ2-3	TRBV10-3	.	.	TGTGCCATCAGTCAGGGGGGACTGTTTGTCTCAGATACGCAGTATTTT	CAISQGGLFVSDTQYF
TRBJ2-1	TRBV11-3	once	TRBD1	TGTGCCAGCAGCCGGACAGGGGATAAGGTCAATGAGCAGTTCTTC	CASSRTGDKVNEQFF
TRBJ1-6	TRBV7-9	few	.	TGTGCCAGCCAGAGCAGGGGAGGTTCACCCCTCCACTTT	CASQSRGGSPLHF
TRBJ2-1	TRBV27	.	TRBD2	TGTGCCAGCAGTTTATTGACCAGCGGGGCGAGCTCCTACAATGAGCAGTTCTTC	CASSLLTSGASSYNEQFF
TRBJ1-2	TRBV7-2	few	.	TGTGCCAGCAGCCCGAGGTCCCTACCTCTCTATAACTATGGCTACACCTTC	CASSPRSLPLYNYGYTF
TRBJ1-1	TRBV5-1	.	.	TGCGCCAGCAGCTCCGAGAGCCTGAACACTGAAGCTTTCTTT	CASSSESLNTEAFF
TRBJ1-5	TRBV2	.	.	TGTGCCAGCAGTGAAGGGCCCCAGGCGGCGGCCCAGCATTTT	CASSEGPQAAAQHF
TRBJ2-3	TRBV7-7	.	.	TGTGCTAGCAGCCCACTTCCACATTCTAGCACAGATACGCAGTATTTT	CASSPLPHSSTDTQYF
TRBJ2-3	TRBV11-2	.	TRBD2	TGTGCCAGCAGCTTCGGGACTATCAGCACAGATACGCAGTATTTT	CASSFGTISTDTQYF
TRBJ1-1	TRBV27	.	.	TGTGCCAGCAGTTCCCGACCGGTACGGAACACTGAAGCTTTCTTT	CASSSRPVRNTEAFF
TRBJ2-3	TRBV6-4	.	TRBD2	TGTGCCAGCTCTAGCGGTAGCACAGATACGCAGTATTTT	CASSSGSTDTQYF
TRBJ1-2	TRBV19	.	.	TGTGCCAGTGCCCCCCTCGGGGCTAACTATGGCTACACCTTC	CASAPLGANYGYTF
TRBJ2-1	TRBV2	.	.	TGTGCCAGCAGTGGTAGGCACCCTTACAATGAGCAGTTCTTC	CASSGRHPYNEQFF
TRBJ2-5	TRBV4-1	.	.	TGCGCCAGCAGCCTCACCGGACCGGGGACCCAGTACTTC	CASSLTGPGTQYF